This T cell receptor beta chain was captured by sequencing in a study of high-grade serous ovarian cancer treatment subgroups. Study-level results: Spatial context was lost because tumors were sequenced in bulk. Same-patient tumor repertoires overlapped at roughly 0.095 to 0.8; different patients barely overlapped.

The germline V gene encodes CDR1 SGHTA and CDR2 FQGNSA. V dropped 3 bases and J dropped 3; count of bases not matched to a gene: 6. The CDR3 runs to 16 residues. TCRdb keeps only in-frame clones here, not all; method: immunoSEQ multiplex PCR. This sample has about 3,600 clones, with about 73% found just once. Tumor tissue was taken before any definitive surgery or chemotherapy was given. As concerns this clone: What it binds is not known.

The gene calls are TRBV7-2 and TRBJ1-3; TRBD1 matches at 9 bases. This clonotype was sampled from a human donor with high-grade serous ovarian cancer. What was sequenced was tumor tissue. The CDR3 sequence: CASSLSQGASGNTIYF. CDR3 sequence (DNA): TGTGCCAGCAGCTTGTCACAGGGGGCGAGTGGAAACACCATATATTTT.